The 16 T cell receptor beta chains listed next were all sequenced from one sample in a study of T-cell reconstitution after alpha-beta-depleted transplantation in children. Preparation of the TCRbeta library used unique molecular identifiers. From the PCR reads, TCRdb called clonotypes with MiXCR, one entry per CDR3 protein. Of 490,000 or so distinct CDR3 sequences detected, 9.5% to 15% appear once; the ten largest clones hold about 6%. The specimen comprised PBMCs from the stem cell graft donor, sampled from the stem cell graft. All receptors derive from a human donor who donated a stem cell graft to a child with combined immunodeficiency.

The chain combines TRBV7-2 with TRBJ2-7; D unclear. The CDR3 covers 15 residues. The germline CDR1 and CDR2 sequences are SGHTA and FQGNSA. V shed 1 base and J shed 0 bases, with 10 bases lying between them. The CDR3 here is CASSLGSGISYEQYF. DNA of the CDR3: TGTGCCAGCAGCTTAGGTTCAGGTATCTCCTACGAGCAGTACTTC.

The gene calls are TRBV12-3 or TRBV12-4 and TRBJ2-2; D is perhaps TRBD1 (5 bases). V lost 2 bases and J 4 bases, leaving 14 bases between the germline ends. The CDR3 has 16 amino acids. The CDR3 sequence: CASSLTAYQGTGELFF. The CDR3 coding sequence is TGTGCCAGCAGTTTAACCGCCTACCAGGGCACCGGGGAGCTGTTTTTT.

This clonotype was seen a handful of times. This chain connects TRBV29-1 to TRBJ2-3; a possible D gene is TRBD1 (5 bases). V gave up 1 base and J gave up 6 bases, with 11 bases separating them. Germline values: CDR1 SQVTM, CDR2 ANQGSEA. The CDR3 covers 13 residues. CDR3 sequence reads: CSVEVPNRDTQYF. CDR3 DNA: TGCAGCGTTGAAGTTCCCAACAGGGATACGCAGTATTTT.

This clonotype was seen more than once but under ten times. The V and J genes are TRBV4-1 and TRBJ1-2, with D tentatively TRBD1 (5 bases). This CDR3 has 14 amino acids. The V gene lost 4 bases and the J gene lost 4 bases, with 13 bases spanning the gap. Germline loops: CDR1 MGHRA, CDR2 YSYEKL. Written as DNA, the CDR3 is TGCGCCAGCAGCCCGTCCGGGGCCGCCTATGGCTACACCTTC. It specifies CASSPSGAAYGYTF.

This clonotype turned up a few times. The chain uses TRBV6-5 and TRBJ1-5; D not certain. Germline-derived CDR1 and CDR2 are MNHEY and SVGAGI. This CDR3 region has 15 residues. V shed 0 bases and J shed 7 bases, with 13 bases lying between them. The CDR3 DNA sequence: TGTGCCAGCAGTTACTCGATTCTGGGTTCACAGCCCCAGCATTTT. Protein: CASSYSILGSQPQHF.

This clonotype was seen more than once but under ten times. The chain recombines TRBV6-5 with TRBJ2-3, with D unclear. Deletions cut 4 bases from V and 2 bases from J, with 16 bases between. The CDR3 runs 16 residues. CDR1 and CDR2 from the germline V gene are MNHEY and SVGAGI. The CDR3 coding sequence is TGTGCCAGCAGTTCTTTAGGACGGAAAAACACAGATACGCAGTATTTT. It yields the protein CASSSLGRKNTDTQYF.

This clonotype was counted at least ten times. The CDR3 nucleotides are TGTGCCAGCAGCTTAGCCTTGGGACAGTCAGAGACCCAGTACTTC. It translates to CASSLALGQSETQYF. The chain couples TRBV7-2 to TRBJ2-5; the match to TRBD1 covers 7 bases. The CDR3 consists of 15 residues. The V segment lost 0 bases and the J segment 4 bases; nucleotides outside the gene matches: 5. The V gene's germline CDR1 is SGHTA and CDR2 FQGNSA.

The chain combines TRBV25-1 with TRBJ1-1; no definite D call. Germline values: CDR1 MGHDK, CDR2 SYGVNS. V shed 5 bases and J shed 11 bases, with 12 bases lying between them. The CDR3 totals 11 residues. The DNA of the CDR3 is TGTGCCAGCAGTTACCTGGGAGGGGCTTTCTTT. Protein: CASSYLGGAFF.

This clonotype was picked up many times. J is TRBJ2-1 and V is TRBV12-3 or TRBV12-4, with D perhaps given as TRBD1 or TRBD2 (6 bases each). This CDR3 is built from 15 residues. Deletions cut 3 bases from V and 4 bases from J, with 13 bases between. The CDR3 DNA reads as TGTGCCAGCAGTTTCTCCCGGGGGCGATACAATGAGCAGTTCTTC. As protein: CASSFSRGRYNEQFF.

The chain is built from TRBV29-1 and TRBJ2-1; D is possibly TRBD1 (7 bases). The V and J ends lost 4 bases and 6 bases respectively, with 22 bases between them. The CDR3 has 16 residues. Germline values: CDR1 SQVTM, CDR2 ANQGSEA. In DNA form, the CDR3 reads TGCAGCGTTGGGGGGGTGACAGGGAGAACGGGCAATGAGCAGTTCTTC. Translating it yields CSVGGVTGRTGNEQFF.

This clonotype has at least ten counts. The gene calls are TRBV12-3 or TRBV12-4 and TRBJ2-1, with 10 bases aligning to TRBD2. The CDR3 spans 14 residues. Unmatched junction bases numbered 5, after V lost 5 bases and J lost 7 bases. CDR3 sequence: CASSLGTSVNEQFF. In nucleotides, the CDR3 is TGTGCCAGCAGTCTAGGGACTAGCGTAAATGAGCAGTTCTTC.

The chain is built from TRBV10-3 and TRBJ2-7; D is possibly TRBD1 (6 bases). V lost 6 bases, J lost 3 bases, and 18 bases lay in between. Germline V gene sequence: CDR1 ENHRY, CDR2 SYGVKD. CDR3 length equals 15 residues. The CDR3 DNA sequence: TGTGCCATCAGAGGGGGTCAAGGGCTGGGCTACGAGCAGTACTTC. This gives the protein CAIRGGQGLGYEQYF.

The rearrangement joins TRBV6-5 to TRBJ1-1; D uncertain. Germline V gene data show CDR1 as MNHEY and CDR2 as SVGAGI. The CDR3 sequence is 13 residues long. The germline V and J ends were trimmed by 2 bases and 1 base, with 5 bases remaining between them. The CDR3 loop is CASSYEPNTEAFF. Written as DNA, the CDR3 is TGTGCCAGCAGTTACGAGCCGAACACTGAAGCTTTCTTT.

The rearrangement links TRBV4-1 to TRBJ2-2; D might be TRBD2 (6 bases). The germline V and J ends were trimmed by 1 base and 0 bases, with 6 bases remaining between them. The CDR3 consists of 15 residues. CDR1 MGHRA and CDR2 YSYEKL come from the germline V gene. The CDR3, as DNA: TGCGCCAGCAGCCAAGGACTAGCGAACACCGGGGAGCTGTTTTTT. It translates to CASSQGLANTGELFF.

This clonotype was seen many times. This sequence joins TRBV20-1 and TRBJ2-5; D unresolved. V lost 1 base, J lost 2 bases, and 11 bases lay in between. This CDR3 has 14 amino acids. Germline CDR1 is DFQATT and CDR2 is SNEGSKA (reference sequence). CDR3 sequence: CSARAYDSQETQYF. As DNA, the CDR3 is TGCAGTGCTAGAGCCTACGATTCTCAAGAGACCCAGTACTTC.

This clonotype appeared a few times. The CDR3: CASSFPAPMNRELFF. The CDR3 bases are TGTGCCAGCAGCTTCCCAGCTCCAATGAACCGGGAGCTGTTTTTT. The gene calls are TRBV7-8 and TRBJ2-2; no clear D gene. Germline assignment: CDR1 SGHVS and CDR2 FQNEAQ. The CDR3 runs 15 residues. V was trimmed by 3 bases and J by 9 bases, leaving 17 bases between them.